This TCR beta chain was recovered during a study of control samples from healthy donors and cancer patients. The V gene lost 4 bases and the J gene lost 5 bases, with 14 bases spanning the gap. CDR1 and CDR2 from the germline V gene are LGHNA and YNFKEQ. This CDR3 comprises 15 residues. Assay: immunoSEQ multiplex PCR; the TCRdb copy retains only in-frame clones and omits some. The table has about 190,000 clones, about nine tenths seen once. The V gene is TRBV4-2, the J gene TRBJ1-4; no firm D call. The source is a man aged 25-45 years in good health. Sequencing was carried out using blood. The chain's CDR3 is CASSRDGSGNEKLFF. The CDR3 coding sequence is TGTGCCAGCAGCCGAGATGGGTCCGGAAATGAAAAACTGTTTTTT.